The next 19 T cell receptor beta chains were all read from a single sample in a study of cytomegalovirus exposure and HLA in healthy donors (dated by TCRdb to about 2017). Receptors were amplified or captured by the immunoSEQ multiplex PCR assay. The multiplex PCR relied on a mix of 60 forward primers for TCR Vbeta segments and 13 reverse primers for TCR Jbeta segments. As stored in TCRdb, this immuneACCESS dataset retains in-frame rearrangements with V and J assigned. A fraction of the clones does not appear; measured against another copy, unresolved V genes explain less than half of the discrepancy, and the remainder lacks a known reason. The sample table shows roughly 150,000 clones, and roughly 80% are seen once. Clones ranked in the top ten supply under 1.5% of the sample. Sequencing used PBMCs. Receptors were obtained from a man aged 30-40 years in good health and CMV-seronegative.

The V gene is TRBV19, the J gene TRBJ2-7, with a tentative D call TRBD1 (5 bases). The CDR3 is 16 residues long. Germline lookup yields CDR1 LNHDA and CDR2 SQIVND (reference sequence). Trimming took 1 base from V and 3 from J, leaving 16 bases between them. CDR3 DNA sequence: TGTGCCAGTAGTATAGTGGGGCCCTCCTCCGTCTACGAGCAGTACTTC. The encoded protein is CASSIVGPSSVYEQYF. The full variable domain, rest sourced from reference TRBV19 and TRBJ2-7, is DGGITQSPKYLFRKEGQNVTLSCEQNLNHDAMYWYRQDPGQGLRLIYYSQIVNDFQKGDIAEGYSVSREKKESFPLTVTSAQKNPTAFYLCASSIVGPSSVYEQYFGPGTRLTVT.

The chain employs TRBV18 and TRBJ2-3, with TRBD1 as a possible D gene (6 bases). CDR1 is KGHSH and CDR2 is LQKENI in the germline V gene. This CDR3 contains 15 residues. Trimming cost V 3 bases and J 3 bases, with 13 bases left between them. CDR3 in amino acids: CASSPAGDITDTQYF. The CDR3 DNA sequence: TGTGCCAGCTCACCGGCAGGGGATATAACAGATACGCAGTATTTT. Looking up the rest from reference TRBV18 and TRBJ2-3 gives the full variable domain: NAGVMQNPRHLVRRRGQEARLRCSPMKGHSHVYWYRQLPEEGLKFMVYLQKENIIDESGMPKERFSAEFPKEGPSILRIQQVVRGDSAAYFCASSPAGDITDTQYFGPGTRLTVL.

This clone occurred a few times. The gene calls are TRBV30 and TRBJ1-5, with 9 bases matching TRBD1. The CDR3 runs to 13 residues. The junction had 4 bases not matched to a gene; V was cut back by 4 bases and J by 6 bases. CDR1 and CDR2 (germline): GTSNPN, SVGIG (reference sequence). CDR3 coding DNA: TGTGCCTGGAAGACAGGGGGAGGTCAGCCCCAGCATTTT. It specifies CAWKTGGGQPQHF.

V usage is TRBV28 and J usage is TRBJ2-5; D is unclear. V shed 5 bases and J shed 1 base, with 14 bases lying between them. This CDR3 contains 15 residues. CDR1 MDHEN and CDR2 SYDVKM come from the germline V gene. For the CDR3, the DNA is TGTGCCAGCAGTCTCCCCCGACACATCCAAGAGACCCAGTACTTC. Translated: CASSLPRHIQETQYF.

J is TRBJ2-7 and V is TRBV19, with 10 nucleotides matching TRBD2. Germline assignment: CDR1 LNHDA and CDR2 SQIVND (reference sequence). The CDR3 runs to 13 residues. The V gene end was trimmed by 8 bases and the J gene end by 5 bases; junction bases not matched to a gene: 6. In DNA form, the CDR3 reads TGTGCCAGTGCCAGCGGGAGGGCCCACGAGCAGTACTTC. Translating it yields CASASGRAHEQYF.

The V gene is TRBV29-1, the J gene TRBJ2-3; weak D call: TRBD1 (5 bases). Germline loops: CDR1 SQVTM, CDR2 ANQGSEA. Trimming cost V 3 bases and J 4 bases, with 14 bases left between them. The CDR3 totals 14 residues. The CDR3 protein is CSVDEVRGADTQYF. The CDR3 DNA is TGCAGCGTTGACGAAGTAAGGGGCGCAGATACGCAGTATTTT.

The rearrangement links TRBV5-1 to TRBJ2-7; D is undetermined. Trimming took off 2 bases at V and 3 bases at J, with 9 bases between the two ends. Per germline, CDR1 SGHRS and CDR2 YFSETQ. The CDR3 loop spans 13 amino acids. In DNA, the CDR3 is TGCGCCAGCAGCTTCACAGTAGGCTACGAGCAGTACTTC. Translation gives CASSFTVGYEQYF.

The chain's CDR3 is CASSPWGDDGNTIYF. CDR3 DNA: TGTGCCAGCAGTCCATGGGGCGACGACGGAAACACCATATATTTT. The chain uses TRBV6-5 and TRBJ1-3; a possible D gene is TRBD1 (5 bases). Trimming left V 5 bases short and J 4 bases short, with 15 bases between. The CDR3 loop spans 15 amino acids. Germline assignment: CDR1 MNHEY and CDR2 SVGAGI.

The rearrangement uses TRBV6-5 and TRBJ2-7; 9 bases agree with TRBD1. Per the germline V gene, CDR1 is MNHEY and CDR2 is SVGAGI. This CDR3 comprises 13 residues. Losses at the gene ends were 6 bases for V and 6 bases for J; bases not matched to a gene: 6. CDR3 DNA: TGTGCCAGCAGGGCGGGACAGGGTGGCGAGCAGTACTTC. Encoded protein: CASRAGQGGEQYF.

J is TRBJ1-2 and V is TRBV5-4, with D tentatively TRBD1 (6 bases). V lost 4 bases, J lost 1 base, and 14 bases lay in between. Per germline, CDR1 SGHNT and CDR2 YYREEE (reference sequence). This CDR3 is built from 15 residues. The CDR3 is CASSPQGSFNYGYTF. DNA of the CDR3: TGTGCCAGCAGCCCTCAGGGGAGTTTTAACTATGGCTACACCTTC.

The rearrangement joins TRBV12-5 to TRBJ2-2, with 10 bases that match TRBD1. This CDR3 has 15 residues. Germline trimming cut 4 bases from V and 5 bases from J; bases unmatched to any gene: 4. Germline values: CDR1 LGHNT, CDR2 FRNRAP. The CDR3 protein is CASGSGTGVTGELFF. The CDR3 DNA follows: TGTGCTAGTGGTTCCGGGACAGGGGTTACCGGGGAGCTGTTTTTT.

V is TRBV7-9 and J is TRBJ2-2; TRBD2 aligns across 13 bases. Germline-derived CDR1 and CDR2 are SEHNR and FQNEAQ (reference sequence). The CDR3 has 17 amino acids. J was trimmed by 4 bases and V by 6 bases; bases with no gene match: 8. CDR3 in amino acids: CASSGLAGASGTGELFF. The CDR3 region has the DNA TGTGCCAGCAGTGGACTAGCGGGGGCCTCGGGCACCGGGGAGCTGTTTTTT.

J is TRBJ1-5 and V is TRBV19; D is unclear. Germline lookup yields CDR1 LNHDA and CDR2 SQIVND (reference sequence). The CDR3 runs to 13 residues. V was pared by 1 base and J by 7 bases, with 8 bases between. The CDR3 DNA follows: TGTGCCAGTAGTATAGGGTTGGCACAGCCCCAGCATTTT. It codes for CASSIGLAQPQHF. Full variable domain (rest looked up from reference TRBV19 and TRBJ1-5): DGGITQSPKYLFRKEGQNVTLSCEQNLNHDAMYWYRQDPGQGLRLIYYSQIVNDFQKGDIAEGYSVSREKKESFPLTVTSAQKNPTAFYLCASSIGLAQPQHFGDGTRLSIL.

V and J are TRBV13 and TRBJ2-2; weak D call: TRBD2 (6 bases). The CDR3 is 16 amino acids. V was clipped by 5 bases and J by 5 bases, with 18 bases between them. Germline V CDR1 and CDR2: PRHDT, FYEKMQ (reference sequence). This CDR3 reads CASSATPRGGTGELFF. In DNA, the CDR3 is TGTGCCAGCAGCGCCACCCCTAGGGGAGGAACCGGGGAGCTGTTTTTT.

V gene TRBV7-3 combines with J gene TRBJ2-3; 10 bases agree with TRBD2. CDR3 length equals 19 residues. Trimming took 1 base from V and 0 from J; bases not matched to a gene: 10. The germline CDR1 and CDR2 sequences are SGHTA and FQGTGA. The CDR3 here is CASSLNKWTSGPSTDTQYF. CDR3 bases: TGTGCCAGCAGCTTAAATAAGTGGACTAGCGGCCCTAGCACAGATACGCAGTATTTT.

The chain employs TRBV6-6 and TRBJ2-7, with 11 bases matching TRBD2. V was clipped by 3 bases and J by 9 bases; unmatched bases: 7. CDR3 length: 14 amino acids. Germline CDR1 MNHNY, CDR2 SVGAGI (reference sequence). The CDR3 reads CASSYLAGGGVQYF. The CDR3 region has the DNA TGTGCCAGCAGTTATTTAGCGGGAGGGGGAGTGCAGTACTTC.

This clone was detected a few times. The rearrangement links TRBV5-4 to TRBJ1-2, with a possible D match to TRBD1 (5 bases). The CDR3 covers 14 residues. V was cut by 3 bases and J by 5 bases, with 14 bases left in between. The germline CDR1 and CDR2 sequences are SGHNT and YYREEE (reference sequence). Written as DNA, the CDR3 is TGTGCCAGCAGCTGGCCAGGGCCAGATTATGGCTACACCTTC. It encodes CASSWPGPDYGYTF.

The table lists this clone with a few counts. Here the CDR3 reads CASSTLAGVDDEQFF. CDR3 sequence (DNA): TGTGCCAGTAGTACTCTAGCGGGAGTCGATGATGAGCAGTTCTTC. The chain carries TRBV19 and TRBJ2-1, with 10 positions matching TRBD2. Germline V gene sequence: CDR1 LNHDA, CDR2 SQIVND (reference sequence). There are 15 residues in the CDR3. Trimming at V came to 4 bases and at J to 8 bases, leaving 8 bases not matched to a gene.

The chain is built from TRBV4-3 and TRBJ2-2; 8 nucleotides line up with TRBD2. This CDR3 is 15 amino acids long. Germline V CDR1 and CDR2: LGHNA, YSLEER. V shed 0 bases and J 5 bases; nucleotides not matched to a gene: 2. DNA for the CDR3: TGCGCCAGCAGCCAAGAAACGGGGGGGACCGGGGAGCTGTTTTTT. It specifies CASSQETGGTGELFF.